One sample yielded the 2 T cell receptor beta chains listed below, sequenced in a study of blood T cell repertoires in COVID-19. Clones were sequenced by immunoSEQ multiplex PCR, and TCRdb holds only the in-frame ones, with some missing. The data show roughly 410,000 clones, with 70% to 90% seen just once and 2.3% held by the top ten. Sequenced material: peripheral blood. Receptors were obtained from a woman in her sixties with COVID-19, enrolled during active disease.

This chain joins TRBV30 and TRBJ2-7; TRBD1 matches 8 bases. The CDR3 extends over 15 amino acids. The trim removed 2 bases at V and 0 bases at J, leaving 6 bases unmatched. CDR1 GTSNPN and CDR2 SVGIG come from the germline V gene (reference sequence). In DNA form, the CDR3 reads TGTGCCTGGAGTAACGACAGGGGACGCTCCTACGAGCAGTACTTC. Translation gives CAWSNDRGRSYEQYF. Looking up the rest from reference TRBV30 and TRBJ2-7 gives the full variable domain: SQTIHQWPATLVQPVGSPLSLECTVEGTSNPNLYWYRQAAGRGLQLLFYSVGIGQISSEVPQNLSASRPQDRQFILSSKKLLLSDSGFYLCAWSNDRGRSYEQYFGPGTRLTVT.

This rearrangement joins TRBV20-1 to TRBJ1-2; 7 bases map to TRBD1. CDR3 length equals 11 residues. The J segment lost 6 bases and the V segment lost 6 bases, leaving 4 bases of the junction unmatched. Germline V lookup: CDR1 DFQATT, CDR2 SNEGSKA (reference sequence). The CDR3 DNA reads TGCAGTGCCATGACAGGGCATGGCTACACCTTC. This translates into CSAMTGHGYTF.